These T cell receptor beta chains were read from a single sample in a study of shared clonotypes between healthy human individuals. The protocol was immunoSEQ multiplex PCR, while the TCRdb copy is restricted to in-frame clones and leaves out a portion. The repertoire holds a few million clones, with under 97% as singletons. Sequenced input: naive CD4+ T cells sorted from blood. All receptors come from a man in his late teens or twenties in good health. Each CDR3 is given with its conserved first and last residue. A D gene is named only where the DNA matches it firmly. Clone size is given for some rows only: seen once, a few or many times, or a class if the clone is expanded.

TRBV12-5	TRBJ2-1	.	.	CASGLYPSYEQFF	TGTGCTAGTGGTTTGTACCCCTCGTATGAGCAGTTCTTC
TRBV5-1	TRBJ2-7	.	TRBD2	CASSSSGGAYEQYF	TGCGCCAGCAGTTCCAGCGGGGGGGCCTACGAGCAGTACTTC
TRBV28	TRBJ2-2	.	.	CASSPKGLGAGELFF	TGTGCCAGCAGTCCGAAGGGTCTGGGGGCCGGGGAGCTGTTTTTT
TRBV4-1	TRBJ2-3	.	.	CASSQEQKGTQYF	TGCGCCAGCAGCCAAGAACAAAAGGGTACGCAGTATTTT
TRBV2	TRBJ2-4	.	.	CASSERASLILAKNIQYF	TGTGCCAGCAGTGAGAGGGCAAGCTTGATTCTAGCCAAAAACATTCAGTACTTC
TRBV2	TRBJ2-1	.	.	CASSMGPLGANEQFF	TGTGCCAGCAGTATGGGGCCCCTGGGGGCGAATGAGCAGTTCTTC
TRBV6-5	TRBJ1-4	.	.	CASSLIVNEKLFF	TGTGCCAGCAGCCTTATTGTGAATGAAAAACTGTTTTTT
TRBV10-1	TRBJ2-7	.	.	CASDVVSEQYF	TGCGCCAGCGACGTGGTTAGCGAGCAGTACTTC
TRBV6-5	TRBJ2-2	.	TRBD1	CASRLGQGITGELFF	TGTGCCAGCAGGCTAGGACAGGGAATCACCGGGGAGCTGTTTTTT
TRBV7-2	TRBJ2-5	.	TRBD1	CASSLWGTGAQETQYF	TGTGCCAGCAGCTTATGGGGGACAGGAGCTCAAGAGACCCAGTACTTC
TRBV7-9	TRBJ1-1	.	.	CASSFVLAKVTNTEAFF	TGTGCCAGCAGCTTTGTTCTTGCTAAGGTAACGAACACTGAAGCTTTCTTT
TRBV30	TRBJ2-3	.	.	CACPLGDTQYF	TGTGCCTGCCCCTTGGGGGATACGCAGTATTTT
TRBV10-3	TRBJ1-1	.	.	CATGLKVNTEAFF	TGTGCCACCGGACTAAAGGTAAACACTGAAGCTTTCTTT
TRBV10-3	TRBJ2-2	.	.	CAISTGYTGELFF	TGTGCCATCAGCACAGGGTACACCGGGGAGCTGTTTTTT
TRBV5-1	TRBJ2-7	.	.	CASSLDPGLSYEQYF	TGCGCCAGCAGCTTGGATCCGGGGCTGTCATACGAGCAGTACTTC
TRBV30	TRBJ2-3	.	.	CAWSVTLGTDTQYF	TGTGCCTGGAGTGTAACGCTGGGCACAGATACGCAGTATTTT
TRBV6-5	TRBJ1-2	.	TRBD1	CASSYFSGGIDGYTF	TGTGCCAGCAGTTACTTTTCAGGGGGGATAGATGGCTACACCTTC
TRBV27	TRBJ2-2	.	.	CASSPETNTGELFF	TGTGCCAGCAGTCCAGAGACGAACACCGGGGAGCTGTTTTTT
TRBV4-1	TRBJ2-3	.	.	CASSWGGYRTDTQYF	TGCGCCAGCAGCTGGGGGGGCTATAGGACAGATACGCAGTATTTT
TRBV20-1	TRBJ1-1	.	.	CSPERGREAFF	TGCAGTCCGGAGCGGGGGAGGGAAGCTTTCTTT
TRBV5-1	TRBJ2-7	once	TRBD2	CASSLRGAGGPGEQYF	TGCGCCAGCTCCCTCCGGGGAGCGGGGGGGCCGGGTGAGCAGTACTTC
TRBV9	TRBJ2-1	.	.	CASSSDTNSYNEQFF	TGTGCCAGCAGCTCCGACACGAATTCTTACAATGAGCAGTTCTTC
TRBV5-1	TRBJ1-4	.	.	CASSPTIGLNEKLFF	TGCGCCAGCAGCCCAACGATTGGATTAAATGAAAAACTGTTTTTT
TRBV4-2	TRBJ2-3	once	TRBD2	CASSQETAGGPTDTQYF	TGTGCCAGCAGCCAAGAAACAGCGGGGGGACCCACAGATACGCAGTATTTT
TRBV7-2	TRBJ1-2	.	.	CASSLAVLGGYTF	TGTGCCAGCAGCTTAGCAGTCCTAGGGGGCTACACCTTC
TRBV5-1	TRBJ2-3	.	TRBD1	CASSLETGTADTQYF	TGCGCCAGCAGCTTGGAGACAGGGACGGCAGATACGCAGTATTTT
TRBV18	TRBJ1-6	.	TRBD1	CASSPPGQISYNSPLHF	TGTGCCAGCTCACCACCGGGACAGATCTCCTATAATTCACCCCTCCACTTT
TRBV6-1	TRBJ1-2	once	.	CASSEAQFGGGQSYGYTF	TGTGCCAGCAGTGAAGCGCAATTCGGGGGAGGACAGTCGTATGGCTACACCTTC
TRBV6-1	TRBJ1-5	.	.	CASSEAWVNTGPPQHF	TGTGCCAGCAGTGAAGCGTGGGTAAACACTGGTCCGCCCCAGCATTTT
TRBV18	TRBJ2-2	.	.	CASSPWDQASNTGELFF	TGTGCCAGCTCACCATGGGACCAGGCCTCGAACACCGGGGAGCTGTTTTTT
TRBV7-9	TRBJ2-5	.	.	CASSLVSGKETQYF	TGTGCCAGCAGCTTAGTATCAGGGAAAGAGACCCAGTACTTC